This record looks at one T cell receptor (beta chain) sequence and its context. Its antigen is not identified. Employing constant-segment primers, 5'RACE generated TCR alpha and TCR beta cDNA libraries bearing sample barcodes and UMIs. TCRdb re-derived calls from the 5' RACE reads in MiXCR, one entry per CDR3 protein. This sample has 350,000 to 450,000 distinct CDR3 sequences, with around 30% found just once. This CDR3 comprises 13 residues. Trimming removed 6 bases from V and 13 bases from J; junction bases left unmatched: 9. This specimen comes from a study of T-cell memory formation after mild COVID-19. Turning to the study itself: For the most part, TCR clusters were specific to one donor. The study, taken as a whole, reports: Within pre-infection memory, some responding clones were found, suggesting cross-reactive memory joined. Researchers report contracting CD4+ clones mostly in CM and EM, with CD8+ clones in EMRA.

Sequenced material: PBMCs or a T cell subset sorted from them (not recorded which). V usage is TRBV12-3 or TRBV12-4 and J usage is TRBJ2-1, with 10 nucleotides matching TRBD1. The receptor's source is an adult woman who had mild COVID-19 (a few samples of this study predate the infection). Cell type and time point are not known. The CDR3 loop reads CASRWTGGLVQFF. Here the CDR3 DNA reads TGTGCCAGCAGATGGACAGGGGGACTAGTCCAGTTCTTC.